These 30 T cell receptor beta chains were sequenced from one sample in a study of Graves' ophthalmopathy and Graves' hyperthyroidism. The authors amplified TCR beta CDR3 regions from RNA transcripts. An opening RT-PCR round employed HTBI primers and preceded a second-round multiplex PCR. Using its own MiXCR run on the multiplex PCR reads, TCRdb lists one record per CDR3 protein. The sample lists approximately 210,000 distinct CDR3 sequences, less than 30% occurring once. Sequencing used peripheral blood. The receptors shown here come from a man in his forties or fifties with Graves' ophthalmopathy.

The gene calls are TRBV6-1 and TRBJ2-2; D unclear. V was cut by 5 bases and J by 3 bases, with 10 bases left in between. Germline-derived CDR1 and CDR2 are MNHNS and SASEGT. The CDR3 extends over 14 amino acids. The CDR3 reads CASSPSSDTGELFF. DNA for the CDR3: TGTGCCAGCAGTCCCAGTTCGGACACCGGGGAGCTGTTTTTT.

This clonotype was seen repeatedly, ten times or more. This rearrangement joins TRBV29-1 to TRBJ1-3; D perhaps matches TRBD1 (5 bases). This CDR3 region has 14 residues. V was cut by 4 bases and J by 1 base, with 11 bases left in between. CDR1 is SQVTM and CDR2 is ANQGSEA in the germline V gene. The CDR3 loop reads CSVAGGWSGNTIYF. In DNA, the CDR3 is TGCAGCGTTGCCGGGGGGTGGTCTGGAAACACCATATATTTT. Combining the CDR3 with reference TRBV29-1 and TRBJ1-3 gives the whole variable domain SAVISQKPSRDICQRGTSLTIQCQVDSQVTMMFWYRQQPGQSLTLIATANQGSEATYESGFVIDKFPISRPNLTFSTLTVSNMSPEDSSIYLCSVAGGWSGNTIYFGEGSWLTVV.

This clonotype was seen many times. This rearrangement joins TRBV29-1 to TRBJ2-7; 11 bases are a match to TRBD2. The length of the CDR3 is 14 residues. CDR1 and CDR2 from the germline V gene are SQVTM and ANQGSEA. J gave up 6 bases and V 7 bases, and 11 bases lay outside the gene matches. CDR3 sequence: CSASLAGGSGEQYF. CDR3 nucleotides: TGCAGCGCCAGCCTAGCGGGAGGATCGGGCGAGCAGTACTTC.

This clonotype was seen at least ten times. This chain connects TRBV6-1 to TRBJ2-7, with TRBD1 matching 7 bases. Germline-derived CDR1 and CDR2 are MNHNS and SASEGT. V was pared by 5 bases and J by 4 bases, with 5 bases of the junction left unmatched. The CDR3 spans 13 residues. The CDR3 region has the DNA TGTGCCAGCAGTCCAGGGACAGCGTACGAGCAGTACTTC. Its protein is CASSPGTAYEQYF.

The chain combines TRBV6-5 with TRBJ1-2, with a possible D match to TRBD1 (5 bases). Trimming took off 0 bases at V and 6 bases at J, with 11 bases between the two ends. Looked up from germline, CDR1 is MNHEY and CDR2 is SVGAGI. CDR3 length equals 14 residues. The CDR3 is CASSYSSGRDGYTF. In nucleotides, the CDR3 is TGTGCCAGCAGTTACTCCTCAGGGAGGGATGGCTACACCTTC.

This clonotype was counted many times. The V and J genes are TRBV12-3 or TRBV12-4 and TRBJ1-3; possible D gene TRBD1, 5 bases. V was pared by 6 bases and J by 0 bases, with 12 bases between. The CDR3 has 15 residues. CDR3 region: CASSPLGPSGNTIYF. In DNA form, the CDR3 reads TGTGCCAGCAGCCCTTTGGGGCCCTCTGGAAACACCATATATTTT.

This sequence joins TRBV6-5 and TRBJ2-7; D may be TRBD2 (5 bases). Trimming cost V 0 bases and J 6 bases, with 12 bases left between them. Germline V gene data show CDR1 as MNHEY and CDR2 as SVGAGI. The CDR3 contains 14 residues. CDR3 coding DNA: TGTGCCAGCAGTTACTCGTCTAGCACCAGCGAGCAGTACTTC. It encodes CASSYSSSTSEQYF.

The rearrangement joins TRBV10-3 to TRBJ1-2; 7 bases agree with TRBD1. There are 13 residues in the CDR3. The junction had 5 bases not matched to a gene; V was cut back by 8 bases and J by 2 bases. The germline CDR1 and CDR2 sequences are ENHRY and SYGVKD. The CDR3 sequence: CAIRDSLNYGYTF. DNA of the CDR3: TGTGCCATCCGGGACAGTCTAAACTATGGCTACACCTTC.

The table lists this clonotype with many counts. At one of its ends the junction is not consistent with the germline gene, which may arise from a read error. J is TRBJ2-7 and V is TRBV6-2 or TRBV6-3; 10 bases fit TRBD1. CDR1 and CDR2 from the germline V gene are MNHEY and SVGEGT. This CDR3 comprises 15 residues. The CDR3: CASSSLPGQGNEQHF. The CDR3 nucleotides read TGTGCCAGCAGTTCCCTACCGGGACAGGGGAACGAGCAGCACTTC.

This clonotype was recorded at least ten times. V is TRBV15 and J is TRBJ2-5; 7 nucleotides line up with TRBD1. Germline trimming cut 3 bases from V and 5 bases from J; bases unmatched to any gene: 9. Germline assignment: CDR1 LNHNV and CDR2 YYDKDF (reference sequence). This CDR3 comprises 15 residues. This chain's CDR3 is CATSSPRTGRETQYF. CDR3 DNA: TGTGCCACCAGCAGCCCAAGGACAGGAAGGGAGACCCAGTACTTC. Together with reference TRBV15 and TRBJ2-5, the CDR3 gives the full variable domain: DAMVIQNPRYQVTQFGKPVTLSCSQTLNHNVMYWYQQKSSQAPKLLFHYYDKDFNNEADTPDNFQSRRPNTSFCFLDIRSPGLGDTAMYLCATSSPRTGRETQYFGPGTRLLVL.

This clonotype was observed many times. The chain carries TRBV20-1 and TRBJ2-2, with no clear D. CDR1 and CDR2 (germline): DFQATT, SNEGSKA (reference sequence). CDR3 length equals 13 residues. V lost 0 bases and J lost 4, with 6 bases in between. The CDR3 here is CSARDLLTGELFF. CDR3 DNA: TGCAGTGCTAGAGATCTCCTCACCGGGGAGCTGTTTTTT.

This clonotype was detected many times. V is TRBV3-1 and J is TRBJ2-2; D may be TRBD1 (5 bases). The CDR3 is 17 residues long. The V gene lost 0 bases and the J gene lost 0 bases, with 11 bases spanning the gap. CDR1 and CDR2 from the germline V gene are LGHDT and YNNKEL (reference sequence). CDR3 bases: TGTGCCAGCAGCCAAGACGTACAGGTCGCGAACACCGGGGAGCTGTTTTTT. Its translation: CASSQDVQVANTGELFF.

The CDR3 DNA reads as TGTGCCAGCAAAAGTGAGAGGACAGGGTGGGAGCAGTACTTC. Residues: CASKSERTGWEQYF. The genes are TRBV2 and TRBJ2-7; TRBD1 matches 8 bases. CDR3 length equals 14 residues. Germline assignment: CDR1 SNHLY and CDR2 FYNNEI. V gave up 7 bases and J gave up 7 bases; unmatched junction bases: 12.

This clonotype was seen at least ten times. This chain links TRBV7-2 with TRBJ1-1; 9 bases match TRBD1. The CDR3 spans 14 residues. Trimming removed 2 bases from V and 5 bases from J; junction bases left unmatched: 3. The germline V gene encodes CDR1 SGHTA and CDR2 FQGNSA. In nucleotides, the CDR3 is TGTGCCAGCAGCTTAACAGGGGGCCAGACTGAAGCTTTCTTT. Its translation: CASSLTGGQTEAFF. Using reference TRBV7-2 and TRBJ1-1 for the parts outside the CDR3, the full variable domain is GAGVSQSPSNKVTEKGKDVELRCDPISGHTALYWYRQSLGQGLEFLIYFQGNSAPDKSGLPSDRFSAERTGGSVSTLTIQRTQQEDSAVYLCASSLTGGQTEAFFGQGTRLTVV.

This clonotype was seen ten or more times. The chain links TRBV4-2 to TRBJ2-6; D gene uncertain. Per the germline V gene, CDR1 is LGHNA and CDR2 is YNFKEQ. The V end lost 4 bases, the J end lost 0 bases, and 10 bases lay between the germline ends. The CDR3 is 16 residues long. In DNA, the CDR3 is TGTGCCAGCAGCCCGACATCACGCTCTGGGGCCAACGTCCTGACTTTC. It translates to CASSPTSRSGANVLTF.

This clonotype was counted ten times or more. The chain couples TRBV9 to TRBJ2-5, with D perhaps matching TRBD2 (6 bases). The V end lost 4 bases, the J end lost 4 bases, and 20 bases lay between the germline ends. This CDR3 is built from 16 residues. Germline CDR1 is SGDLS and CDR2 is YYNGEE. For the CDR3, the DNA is TGTGCCAGCAGCCCTACTCGAGGGACTTATGGAGAGACCCAGTACTTC. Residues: CASSPTRGTYGETQYF.

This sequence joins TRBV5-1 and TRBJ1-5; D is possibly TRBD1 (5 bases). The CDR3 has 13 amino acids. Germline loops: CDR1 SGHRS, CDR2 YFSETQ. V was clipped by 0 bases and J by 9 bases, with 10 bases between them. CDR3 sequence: CASSLEVGRPQHF. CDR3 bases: TGCGCCAGCAGCTTGGAGGTGGGGCGGCCCCAGCATTTT.

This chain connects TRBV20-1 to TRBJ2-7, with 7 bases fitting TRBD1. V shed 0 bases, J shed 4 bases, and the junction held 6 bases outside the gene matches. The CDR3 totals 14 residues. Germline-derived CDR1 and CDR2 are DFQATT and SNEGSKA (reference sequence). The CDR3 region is CSAREQGRGYEQYF. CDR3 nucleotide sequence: TGCAGTGCTAGAGAACAGGGGCGTGGGTACGAGCAGTACTTC.

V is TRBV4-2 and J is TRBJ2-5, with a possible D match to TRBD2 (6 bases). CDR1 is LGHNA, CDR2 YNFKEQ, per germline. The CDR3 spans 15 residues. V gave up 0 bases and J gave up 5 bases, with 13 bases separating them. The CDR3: CASSQEYGGSETQYF. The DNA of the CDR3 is TGTGCCAGCAGCCAAGAGTATGGAGGGAGTGAGACCCAGTACTTC.

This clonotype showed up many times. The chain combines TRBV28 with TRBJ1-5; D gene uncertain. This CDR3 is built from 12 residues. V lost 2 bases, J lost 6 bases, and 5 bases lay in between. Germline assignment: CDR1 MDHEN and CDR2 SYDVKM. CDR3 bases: TGTGCCAGCAGTTTAGGGGTTCAGCCCCAGCATTTT. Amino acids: CASSLGVQPQHF.

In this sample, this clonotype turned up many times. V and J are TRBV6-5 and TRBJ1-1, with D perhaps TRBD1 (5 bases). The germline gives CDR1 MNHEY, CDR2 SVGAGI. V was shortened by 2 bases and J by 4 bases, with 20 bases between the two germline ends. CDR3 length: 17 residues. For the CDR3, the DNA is TGTGCCAGCAGTTACACTTCGGGGGGGGGATATGGCACTGAAGCTTTCTTT. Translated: CASSYTSGGGYGTEAFF.

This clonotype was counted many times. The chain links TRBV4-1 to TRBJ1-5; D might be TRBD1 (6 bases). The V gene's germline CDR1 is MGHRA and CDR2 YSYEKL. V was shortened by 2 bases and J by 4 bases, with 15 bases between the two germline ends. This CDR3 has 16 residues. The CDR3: CASSQTGGGWNQPQHF. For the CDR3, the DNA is TGCGCCAGCAGCCAAACCGGGGGGGGCTGGAATCAGCCCCAGCATTTT.

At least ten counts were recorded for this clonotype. The CDR3 sequence: CAISDLDRGRPGELFF. CDR3 in DNA: TGTGCCATCAGTGACCTCGACAGGGGGCGACCCGGGGAGCTGTTTTTT. The J gene is TRBJ2-2, the V gene TRBV10-3; 10 bases line up with TRBD1. Germline V gives CDR1 ENHRY, CDR2 SYGVKD. The junction had 7 bases not matched to a gene; V was cut back by 3 bases and J by 6 bases. The CDR3 runs to 16 residues.

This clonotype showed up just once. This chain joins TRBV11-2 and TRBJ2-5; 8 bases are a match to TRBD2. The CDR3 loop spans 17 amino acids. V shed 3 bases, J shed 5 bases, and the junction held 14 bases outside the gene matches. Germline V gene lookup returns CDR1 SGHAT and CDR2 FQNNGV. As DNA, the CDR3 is TGTGCCAGCAGCTTCGGGGGGGGAGCGGGAGTCGGTGAGACCCAGTACTTC. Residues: CASSFGGGAGVGETQYF.

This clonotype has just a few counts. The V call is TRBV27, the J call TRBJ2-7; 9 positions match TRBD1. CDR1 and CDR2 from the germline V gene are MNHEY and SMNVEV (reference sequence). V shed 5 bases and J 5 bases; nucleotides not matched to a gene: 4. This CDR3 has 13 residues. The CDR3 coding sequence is TGTGCCAGCAGTCCGGACAGGGGCCACGAGCAGTACTTC. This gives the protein CASSPDRGHEQYF.

The CDR3 coding sequence is TGTGCTAGTGGTTTGGGGAACAGGTTGGGAGAGACCCAGTACTTC. This encodes CASGLGNRLGETQYF. This chain connects TRBV12-5 to TRBJ2-5; perhaps TRBD1 as D (5 bases). This CDR3 region has 15 residues. Trimming pared 1 base from V and 4 bases from J, leaving 13 bases between. Germline values: CDR1 LGHNT, CDR2 FRNRAP.

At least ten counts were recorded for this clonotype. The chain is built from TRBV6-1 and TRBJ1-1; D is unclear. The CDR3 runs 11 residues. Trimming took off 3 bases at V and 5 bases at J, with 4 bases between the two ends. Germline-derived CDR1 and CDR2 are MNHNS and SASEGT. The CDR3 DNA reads TGTGCCAGCAGTGACCGGACTGAAGCTTTCTTT. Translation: CASSDRTEAFF.

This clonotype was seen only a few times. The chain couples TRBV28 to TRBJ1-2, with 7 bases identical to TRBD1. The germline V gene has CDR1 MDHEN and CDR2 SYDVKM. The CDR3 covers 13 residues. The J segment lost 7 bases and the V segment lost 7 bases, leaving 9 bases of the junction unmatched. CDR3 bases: TGTGCCAGCACCAAAGGACAGGTCCCTGGCTACACCTTC. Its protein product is CASTKGQVPGYTF.

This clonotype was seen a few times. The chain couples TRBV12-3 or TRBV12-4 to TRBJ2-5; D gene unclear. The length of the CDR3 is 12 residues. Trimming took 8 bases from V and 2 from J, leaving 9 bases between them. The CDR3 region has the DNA TGTGCCAGCCGGACGGTACAAGAGACCCAGTACTTC. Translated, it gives CASRTVQETQYF.

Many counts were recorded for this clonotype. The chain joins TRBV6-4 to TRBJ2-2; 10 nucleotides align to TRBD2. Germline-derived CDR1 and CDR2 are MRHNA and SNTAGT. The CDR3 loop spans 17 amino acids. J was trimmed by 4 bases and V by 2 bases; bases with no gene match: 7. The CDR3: CASSDHLAGDFTGELFF. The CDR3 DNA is TGTGCCAGCAGTGACCATCTAGCGGGAGATTTCACCGGGGAGCTGTTTTTT.